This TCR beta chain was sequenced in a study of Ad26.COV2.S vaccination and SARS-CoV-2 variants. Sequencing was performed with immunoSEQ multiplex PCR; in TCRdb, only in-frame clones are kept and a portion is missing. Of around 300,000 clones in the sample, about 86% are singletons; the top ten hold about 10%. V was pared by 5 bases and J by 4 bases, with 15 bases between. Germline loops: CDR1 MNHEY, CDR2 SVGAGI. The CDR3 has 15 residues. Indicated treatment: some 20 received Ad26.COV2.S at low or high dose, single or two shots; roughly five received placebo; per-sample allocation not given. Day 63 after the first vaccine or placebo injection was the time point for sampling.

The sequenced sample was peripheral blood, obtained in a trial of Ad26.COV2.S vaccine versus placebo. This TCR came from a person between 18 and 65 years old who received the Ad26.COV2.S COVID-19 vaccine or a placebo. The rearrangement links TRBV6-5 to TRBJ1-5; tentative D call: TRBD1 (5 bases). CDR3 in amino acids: CASSQKWGVNQPQHF. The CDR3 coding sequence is TGTGCCAGCAGTCAAAAGTGGGGCGTTAATCAGCCCCAGCATTTT.